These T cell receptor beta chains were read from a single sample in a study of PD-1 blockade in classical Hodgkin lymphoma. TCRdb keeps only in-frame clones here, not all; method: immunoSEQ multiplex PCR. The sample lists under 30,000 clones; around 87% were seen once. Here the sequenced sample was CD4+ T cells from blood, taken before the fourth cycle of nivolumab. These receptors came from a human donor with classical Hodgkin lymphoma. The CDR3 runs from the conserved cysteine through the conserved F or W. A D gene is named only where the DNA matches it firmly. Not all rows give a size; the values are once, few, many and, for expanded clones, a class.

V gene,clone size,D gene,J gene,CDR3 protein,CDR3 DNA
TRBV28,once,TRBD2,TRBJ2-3,CASSLFAGGQDTQYF,TGTGCCAGCAGTTTATTTGCGGGGGGGCAAGATACGCAGTATTTT
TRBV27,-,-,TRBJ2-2,CASSAGRNTGELFF,TGTGCCAGCAGCGCCGGACGGAACACCGGGGAGCTGTTTTTT
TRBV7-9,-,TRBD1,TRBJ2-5,CASSPIFTGEETQYF,TGTGCCAGCAGCCCTATATTCACAGGGGAAGAGACCCAGTACTTC
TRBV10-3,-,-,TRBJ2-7,CAISDYGMNSYEQYF,TGTGCCATCAGTGATTACGGGATGAACTCCTACGAGCAGTACTTC
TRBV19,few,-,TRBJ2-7,CASEISHYEQYF,TGTGCCAGTGAGATATCCCACTACGAGCAGTACTTC
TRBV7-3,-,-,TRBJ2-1,CASSLEGTTEQFF,TGTGCCAGCAGCTTAGAAGGGACAACTGAGCAGTTCTTC
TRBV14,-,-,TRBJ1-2,CASSPANYGYTF,TGTGCCAGCAGCCCCGCTAATTATGGCTACACCTTC
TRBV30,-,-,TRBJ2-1,CAWSAAVNEQFF,TGTGCCTGGAGTGCAGCGGTCAATGAGCAGTTCTTC
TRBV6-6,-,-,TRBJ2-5,CARNLGETQYF,TGTGCCAGAAACCTTGGGGAGACCCAGTACTTC
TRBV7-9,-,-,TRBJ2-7,CASSWGGGIYDEQYF,TGTGCCAGCAGCTGGGGTGGGGGGATTTACGACGAGCAGTACTTC
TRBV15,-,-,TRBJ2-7,CATSRDPGHSYEQYF,TGTGCCACCAGCAGAGACCCCGGACACTCCTACGAGCAGTACTTC
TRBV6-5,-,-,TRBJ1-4,CASSYRGNEKLFF,TGTGCCAGCAGTTACAGGGGGAATGAAAAACTGTTTTTT
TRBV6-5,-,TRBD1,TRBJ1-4,CASSLTGGVEKLFF,TGTGCCAGCAGTTTAACAGGGGGCGTTGAAAAACTGTTTTTT
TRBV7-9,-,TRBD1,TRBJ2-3,CASQDRGWTDTQYF,TGTGCCAGCCAGGACAGGGGGTGGACAGATACGCAGTATTTT
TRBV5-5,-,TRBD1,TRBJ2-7,CASSRDRGDYEQYF,TGTGCCAGCAGCCGGGACAGGGGAGACTACGAGCAGTACTTC
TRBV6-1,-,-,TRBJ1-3,CASSATGNTIYF,TGTGCCAGCAGTGCGACCGGAAACACCATATATTTT